This T cell receptor (beta chain) emerged from a study of OX40 agonist ivuxolimab in advanced cancers. Study results and limitations: Among the nonresponders, some also had low normalized T-cell clonal expansion.

With V trimmed by 4 bases and J by 5 bases, 7 bases remained unmatched. Germline V gene lookup returns CDR1 SGHNT and CDR2 YYREEE (reference sequence). The CDR3 is 15 amino acids. Measured with immunoSEQ multiplex PCR; TCRdb has only the in-frame clones, and not every one. The sample lists tens of thousands of clones, 85% to 90% occurring once. Details on this clone: Its antigen is not known.

The rearrangement links TRBV5-4 to TRBJ1-3; the match to TRBD1 covers 9 bases. The sequences come from CD4+ or CD8+ T cells sorted from blood, collected in a trial of the OX40 agonist ivuxolimab. The TCR originated in an adult with an advanced solid tumor such as melanoma, head and neck, liver or kidney cancer. The CDR3 nucleotides are TGTGCCAGCAGCACGCCAGGGACAGGGCGAAACACCATATATTTT. It encodes CASSTPGTGRNTIYF.